One T cell receptor beta chain is described in this entry. The data originate from a study of identical twins. TCRdb re-called the 5' RACE reads with MiXCR, one entry per CDR3 protein. This repertoire shows approximately 500,000 distinct CDR3 sequences, approximately 24% found once; its top ten account for about 2.9%. The germline CDR1 and CDR2 sequences are DFQATT and SNEGSKA (reference sequence). The CDR3 consists of 15 residues. The V gene end was trimmed by 3 bases and the J gene end by 5 bases; junction bases not matched to a gene: 12. This sample also appeared in a second study, on T cells expressing NK-cell markers.

The sequencing sample was made of CD4+ T cells sorted from blood. The chain is built from TRBV20-1 and TRBJ2-5, with TRBD2 matching over 7 bases. The TCR comes from a woman younger than 35 in good health. In DNA form, the CDR3 reads TGCAGTGCTAGTGGTTACGCGGGAGATCAGGAGACCCAGTACTTC. This sequence encodes CSASGYAGDQETQYF.